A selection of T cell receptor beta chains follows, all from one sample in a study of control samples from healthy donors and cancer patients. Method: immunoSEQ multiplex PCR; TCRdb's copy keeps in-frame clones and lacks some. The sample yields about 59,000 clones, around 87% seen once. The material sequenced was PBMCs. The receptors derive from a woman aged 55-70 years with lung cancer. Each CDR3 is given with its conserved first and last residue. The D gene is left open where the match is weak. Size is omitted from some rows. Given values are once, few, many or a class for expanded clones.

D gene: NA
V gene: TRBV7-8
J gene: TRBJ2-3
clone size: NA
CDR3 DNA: TGTGCCAGCAGCTTAGAGGATACGCAGTATTTT
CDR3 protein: CASSLEDTQYF

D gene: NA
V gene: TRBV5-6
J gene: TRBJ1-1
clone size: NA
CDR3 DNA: TGTGCCAGCAGCTTGGCCCCAGATACTGAAGCTTTCTTT
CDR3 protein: CASSLAPDTEAFF

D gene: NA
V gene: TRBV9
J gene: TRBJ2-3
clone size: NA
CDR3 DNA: TGTGCCAGCAGCGCGGACGTTCCAGATACGCAGTATTTT
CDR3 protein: CASSADVPDTQYF

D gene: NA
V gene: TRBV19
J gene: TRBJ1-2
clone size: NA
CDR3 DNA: TGTGCCAGTAGTATAGGTGGGAGTTCTGGCTACACCTTC
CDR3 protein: CASSIGGSSGYTF

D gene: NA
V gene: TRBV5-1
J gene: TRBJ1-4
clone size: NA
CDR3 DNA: TGCGCCAGCAGCTCGGGAGTCAGGGAAAAACTGTTTTTT
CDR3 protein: CASSSGVREKLFF

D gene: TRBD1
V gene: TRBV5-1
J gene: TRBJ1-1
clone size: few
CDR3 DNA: TGCGCCAGCAGCCTACAGGGGGCTGCTGAAGCTTTCTTT
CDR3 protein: CASSLQGAAEAFF

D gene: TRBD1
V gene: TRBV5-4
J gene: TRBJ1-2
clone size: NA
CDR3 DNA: TGTGCCAGCAGCCCGGGATACTCCGGGACAGACTATGGCTACACCTTC
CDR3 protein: CASSPGYSGTDYGYTF

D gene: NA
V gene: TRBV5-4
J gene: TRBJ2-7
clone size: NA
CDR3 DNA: TGTGCCAGCAGCTTACCGGGACGGACCCCTTACGAGCAGTACTTC
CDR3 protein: CASSLPGRTPYEQYF

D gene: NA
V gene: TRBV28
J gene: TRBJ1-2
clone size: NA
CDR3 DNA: TGTGCCATCCCGTCCGGGCCTAAGGGTGCCCTAAACTATGGCTACACCTTC
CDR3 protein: CAIPSGPKGALNYGYTF

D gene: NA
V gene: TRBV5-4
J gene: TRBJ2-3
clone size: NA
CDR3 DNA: TGTGCCAGCAGCTCCCGGGACGGAAGCACAGATACGCAGTATTTT
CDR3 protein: CASSSRDGSTDTQYF

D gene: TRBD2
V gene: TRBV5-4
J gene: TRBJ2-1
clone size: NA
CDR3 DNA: TGTGCCAGCAGCATCCGGGGGGAGGGCTCCTACAATGAGCAGTTCTTC
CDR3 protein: CASSIRGEGSYNEQFF

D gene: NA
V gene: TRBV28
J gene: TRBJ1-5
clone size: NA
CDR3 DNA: TGTGCCAGCAGTTATCACCCAGGCCGGGCCAGCAATCAGCCCCAGCATTTT
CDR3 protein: CASSYHPGRASNQPQHF

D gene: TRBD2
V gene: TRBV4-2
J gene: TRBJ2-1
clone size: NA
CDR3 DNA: TGTGCCAGCAGCCAAGAAGAAAGGCGGGAGTATTACAATGAGCAGTTCTTC
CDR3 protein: CASSQEERREYYNEQFF

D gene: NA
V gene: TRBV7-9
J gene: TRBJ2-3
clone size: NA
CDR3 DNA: TGTGCCAGCAGCTCCACAGATACGCAGTATTTT
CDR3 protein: CASSSTDTQYF

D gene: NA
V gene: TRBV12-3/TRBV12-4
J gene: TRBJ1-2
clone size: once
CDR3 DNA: TGTGCCAGCAGTTTAGTGGGGGTTGGCTACACCTTC
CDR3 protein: CASSLVGVGYTF

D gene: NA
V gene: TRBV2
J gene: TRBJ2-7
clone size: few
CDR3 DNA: TGTGCCAGCAGGGGGAGGATCGGGGGAACCTACGAGCAGTACTTC
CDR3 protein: CASRGRIGGTYEQYF

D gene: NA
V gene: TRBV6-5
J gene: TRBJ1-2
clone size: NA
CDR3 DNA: TGTGCCAGCACCCCAGGGGACCCTCGTAACTATGGCTACACCTTC
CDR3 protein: CASTPGDPRNYGYTF

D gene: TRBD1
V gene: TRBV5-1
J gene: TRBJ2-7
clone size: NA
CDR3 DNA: TGCGCCAGCAGCCCAAGTGGGACAGAATCCTACGAGCAGTACTTC
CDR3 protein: CASSPSGTESYEQYF

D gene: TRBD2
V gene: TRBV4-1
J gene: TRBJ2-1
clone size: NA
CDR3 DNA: TGCGCCAGCAGCCAAGAGGCCGCCGGACTAGCGGGGGGCGATGAGCAGTTCTTC
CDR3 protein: CASSQEAAGLAGGDEQFF

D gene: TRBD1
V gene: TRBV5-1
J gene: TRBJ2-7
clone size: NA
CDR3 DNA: TGCGCCAGCAGCTTTGACAGGGCGAGATACGAGCAGTACTTC
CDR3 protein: CASSFDRARYEQYF

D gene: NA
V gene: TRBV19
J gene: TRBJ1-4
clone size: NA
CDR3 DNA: TGTGCCAGTAGTCGGGCAGATCCTAATGAAAAACTGTTTTTT
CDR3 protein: CASSRADPNEKLFF

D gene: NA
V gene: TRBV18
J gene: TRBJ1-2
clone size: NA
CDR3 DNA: TGTGCCAGCTCACCACGGGCCGACTATGGCTACACCTTC
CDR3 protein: CASSPRADYGYTF

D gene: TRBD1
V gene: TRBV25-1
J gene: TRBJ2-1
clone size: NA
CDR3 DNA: TGTGCCAGCAGTGAAGGGACAGGGGGCTACAATGAGCAGTTCTTC
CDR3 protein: CASSEGTGGYNEQFF

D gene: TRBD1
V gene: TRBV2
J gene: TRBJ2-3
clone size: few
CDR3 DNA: TGTGCCAGCAGTGAACTCGGGACAGACGCAGATACGCAGTATTTT
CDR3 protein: CASSELGTDADTQYF

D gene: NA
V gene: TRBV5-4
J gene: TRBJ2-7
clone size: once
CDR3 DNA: TGTGCCAGCAGCCAGGGGGGGGGTGCGATGGTAGGCGAGCAGTACTTC
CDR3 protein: CASSQGGGAMVGEQYF

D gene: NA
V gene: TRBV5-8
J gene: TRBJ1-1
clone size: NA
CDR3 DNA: TGTGCCAGCAGCTTGAACCTCAGGAACACTGAAGCTTTCTTT
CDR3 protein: CASSLNLRNTEAFF

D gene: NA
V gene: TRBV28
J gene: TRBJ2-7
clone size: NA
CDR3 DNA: TGTGCCAGCGCCGGGGGCACAACCGCCTACGAGCAGTACTTC
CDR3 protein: CASAGGTTAYEQYF

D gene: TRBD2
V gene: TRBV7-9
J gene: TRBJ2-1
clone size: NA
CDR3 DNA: TGTGCCAGCAGCCGGGGCGGGGGGAATGAGCAGTTCTTC
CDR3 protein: CASSRGGGNEQFF

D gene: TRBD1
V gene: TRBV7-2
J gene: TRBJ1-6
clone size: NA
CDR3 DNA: TGTGCCAGCAGCTTACGAGACAGGGGAAGGCTCGATTCACCCCTCCACTTT
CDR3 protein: CASSLRDRGRLDSPLHF

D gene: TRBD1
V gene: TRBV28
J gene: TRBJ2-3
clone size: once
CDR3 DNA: TGTGCCAGCAGCCCTGGACAGGCCACAGATACGCAGTATTTT
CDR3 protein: CASSPGQATDTQYF

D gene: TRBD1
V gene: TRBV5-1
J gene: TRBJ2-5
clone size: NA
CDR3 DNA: TGCGCCAGCAGCTCGGGACAGTTGGAGACCCAGTACTTC
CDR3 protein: CASSSGQLETQYF

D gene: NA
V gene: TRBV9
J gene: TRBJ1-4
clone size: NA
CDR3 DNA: TGTGCCAGCAGCGTAGTGGGGGCGCGAGGTGAAAAACTGTTTTTT
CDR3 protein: CASSVVGARGEKLFF

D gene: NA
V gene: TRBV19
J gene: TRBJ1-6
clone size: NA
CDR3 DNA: TGTGCCAGTAGTATGGGGACCTTAGTGGCTAATTCACCCCTCCACTTT
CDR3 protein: CASSMGTLVANSPLHF

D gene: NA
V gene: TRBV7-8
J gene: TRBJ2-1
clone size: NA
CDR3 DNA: TGTGCCAGCAGCACCATCCGACCTGGTAATGAGCAGTTCTTC
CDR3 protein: CASSTIRPGNEQFF

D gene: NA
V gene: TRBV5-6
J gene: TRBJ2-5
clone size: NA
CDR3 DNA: TGTGCCAGCAGCTTGGGGGGGCAAGAGACCCAGTACTTC
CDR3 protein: CASSLGGQETQYF

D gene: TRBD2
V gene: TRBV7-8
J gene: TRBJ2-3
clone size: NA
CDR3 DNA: TGTGCCAGCAGCTTAAAGCGGGAGTCTCGCACAGATACGCAGTATTTT
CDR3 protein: CASSLKRESRTDTQYF

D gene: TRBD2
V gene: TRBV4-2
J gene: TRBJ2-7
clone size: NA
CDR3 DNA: TGTGCCAGCAGCCAGCCGGGACTAGCGGGAGTCAACGAGCAGTACTTC
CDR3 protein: CASSQPGLAGVNEQYF

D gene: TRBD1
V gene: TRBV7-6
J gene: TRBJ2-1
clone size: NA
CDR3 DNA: TGTGCCAGCAGCTTAGCGCAGGGGGATGAGCAGTTCTTC
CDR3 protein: CASSLAQGDEQFF

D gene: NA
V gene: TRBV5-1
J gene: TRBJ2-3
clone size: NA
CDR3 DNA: TGCGCCAGCAGCTTGTACACAGATACGCAGTATTTT
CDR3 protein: CASSLYTDTQYF

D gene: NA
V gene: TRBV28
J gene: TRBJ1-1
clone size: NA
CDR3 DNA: TGTGCCAGCAGTATTTGGGGCGCTGAAGCTTTCTTT
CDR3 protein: CASSIWGAEAFF

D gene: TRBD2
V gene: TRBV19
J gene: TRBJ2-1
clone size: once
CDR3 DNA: TGTGCCAGTAGTATAGCAGGACTAGCGGGAAACAATGAGCAGTTCTTC
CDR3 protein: CASSIAGLAGNNEQFF